This entry lists 9 T cell receptor beta chains sequenced from one sample in a study of blood T cell repertoires in COVID-19. The method was immunoSEQ multiplex PCR; TCRdb's version includes in-frame clones alone and lacks a portion of them. The sample shows 150,000 to 200,000 clones, 70% to 90% of them seen only once. The sample was peripheral blood. These receptors were obtained from a man between 65 and 79 years old with active or convalescent COVID-19.

J is TRBJ1-2 and V is TRBV4-3; the D gene is possibly TRBD1 (6 bases). Per the germline V gene, CDR1 is LGHNA and CDR2 is YSLEER. The V end lost 0 bases, the J end lost 5 bases, and 13 bases lay between the germline ends. This CDR3 contains 15 residues. Here the CDR3 reads CASSQDRGAQYGYTF. The CDR3 DNA reads as TGCGCCAGCAGCCAAGACAGGGGAGCTCAGTATGGCTACACCTTC.

The chain employs TRBV7-2 and TRBJ2-7, with D perhaps matching TRBD2 (5 bases). Germline V gene lookup returns CDR1 SGHTA and CDR2 FQGNSA. CDR3 length: 13 residues. The ends were cut back, 5 bases at V and 7 bases at J, with 15 bases in the middle. This CDR3 is CASSPRAGEEQYF. CDR3 bases: TGTGCCAGCAGCCCGAGGGCAGGAGAAGAGCAGTACTTC.

The chain carries TRBV10-3 and TRBJ1-5; 8 positions agree with TRBD1. The J segment lost 5 bases and the V segment lost 1 base, leaving 16 bases of the junction unmatched. This CDR3 comprises 19 residues. Per the germline V gene, CDR1 is ENHRY and CDR2 is SYGVKD. The CDR3 loop reads CAISEFVVRDRLVDQPQHF. The CDR3 DNA sequence: TGTGCCATCAGTGAGTTTGTCGTTAGGGACAGGCTTGTTGATCAGCCCCAGCATTTT.

The chain links TRBV10-3 to TRBJ2-1, with 9 positions matching TRBD2. This CDR3 spans 15 amino acids. V shed 3 bases and J 3 bases; nucleotides not matched to a gene: 3. Per germline, CDR1 ENHRY and CDR2 SYGVKD. CDR3 sequence: CAISDERGVYNEQFF. CDR3 coding DNA: TGTGCCATCAGTGACGAGCGGGGGGTCTACAATGAGCAGTTCTTC.

The V call is TRBV28, the J call TRBJ1-2, with D perhaps matching TRBD1 (5 bases). The length of the CDR3 is 13 residues. Per the germline V gene, CDR1 is MDHEN and CDR2 is SYDVKM. V gave up 3 bases and J gave up 12 bases, with 17 bases separating them. CDR3 sequence (DNA): TGTGCCAGCAGTTTGGCGGCAACCAGGGCTAACACCTTC. It specifies CASSLAATRANTF.

V and J are TRBV6-5 and TRBJ2-7, with 7 positions matching TRBD1. V trimming: 4 bases; J trimming: 4 bases; junction bases outside the gene matches: 4. The length of the CDR3 is 13 residues. In germline, CDR1 is MNHEY, CDR2 SVGAGI. CDR3: CASSWDSNYEQYF. CDR3 sequence (DNA): TGTGCCAGCAGTTGGGACAGTAATTACGAGCAGTACTTC.

The rearrangement links TRBV29-1 to TRBJ2-1; 7 bases align to TRBD2. CDR3 length equals 13 residues. The trim removed 2 bases at V and 3 bases at J, leaving 1 base unmatched. Germline V gene sequence: CDR1 SQVTM, CDR2 ANQGSEA. The CDR3 sequence: CSVEPSGYNEQFF. CDR3 sequence (DNA): TGCAGCGTTGAACCTAGCGGCTACAATGAGCAGTTCTTC.

The V and J genes are TRBV6-5 and TRBJ2-3; D gene ambiguous. V was pared by 2 bases and J by 2 bases, with 8 bases between. The CDR3 sequence is 14 residues long. Germline assignment: CDR1 MNHEY and CDR2 SVGAGI. In DNA, the CDR3 is TGTGCCAGCAGTTACAACAGCCCCACAGATACGCAGTATTTT. Amino acid sequence: CASSYNSPTDTQYF.

The rearrangement uses TRBV11-3 and TRBJ2-5; 8 bases are shared with TRBD2. This CDR3 contains 15 residues. J gave up 4 bases and V 4 bases, and 8 bases lay outside the gene matches. In germline, CDR1 is SGHNT, CDR2 YENEEA. The CDR3 here is CASSSTDLAGETQYF. CDR3 DNA sequence: TGTGCCAGCAGCTCCACTGATCTAGCGGGAGAGACCCAGTACTTC.